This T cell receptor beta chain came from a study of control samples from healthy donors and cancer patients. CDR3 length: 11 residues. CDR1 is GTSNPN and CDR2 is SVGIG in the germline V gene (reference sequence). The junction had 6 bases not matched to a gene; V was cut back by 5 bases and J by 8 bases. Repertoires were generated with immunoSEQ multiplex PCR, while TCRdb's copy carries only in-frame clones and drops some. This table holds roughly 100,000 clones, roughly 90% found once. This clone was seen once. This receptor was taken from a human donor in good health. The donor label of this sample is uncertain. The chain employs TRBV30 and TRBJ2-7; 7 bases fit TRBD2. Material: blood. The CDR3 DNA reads TGTGCCTGGGTGGGAGGGAGGAAGCAGTACTTC. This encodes CAWVGGRKQYF.